The next 9 T cell receptor beta chains were all read from a single sample in a study of neurological immune-mediated disorders. Each CDR3 protein is one row after TCRdb ran MiXCR on the 5' RACE reads. Among roughly 75,000 distinct CDR3 sequences, approximately 15% were seen once, and the ten largest hold under 5.5%. Time point given: longitudinal time-point 1 (baseline). Sequenced: PBMCs. All receptors derive from a female donor with HTLV-1-associated myelopathy (HAM/TSP).

The genes are TRBV20-1 and TRBJ1-2; TRBD1 might be the D (6 bases). From germline, CDR1 is DFQATT and CDR2 SNEGSKA (reference sequence). V was clipped by 8 bases and J by 4 bases, with 17 bases between them. This CDR3 contains 13 residues. CDR3 bases: TGCAGTCTTTCCAGGGGTAACGGCTATGGCTACACCTTC. Residues: CSLSRGNGYGYTF.

At least ten counts were recorded for this clonotype. The chain is built from TRBV10-3 and TRBJ1-1; TRBD1 aligns across 11 bases. V shed 5 bases, J shed 6 bases, and the junction held 8 bases outside the gene matches. This CDR3 is 15 amino acids long. Germline CDR1 and CDR2: ENHRY and SYGVKD. The CDR3 DNA reads as TGTGCCATCAGTAAAACCGGGACAGGGGGGCCTGAAGCTTTCTTT. It translates to CAISKTGTGGPEAFF.

This clonotype was detected many times. The chain has TRBV5-1 and TRBJ2-7; no reliable D call. Germline CDR1 and CDR2: SGHRS and YFSETQ. V was trimmed by 0 bases and J by 3 bases, leaving 7 bases between them. This CDR3 region has 13 residues. CDR3 DNA sequence: TGCGCCAGCAGCTTGGACGGATACTACGAGCAGTACTTC. Protein sequence: CASSLDGYYEQYF. Together with reference TRBV5-1 and TRBJ2-7, the CDR3 gives the full variable domain: KAGVTQTPRYLIKTRGQQVTLSCSPISGHRSVSWYQQTPGQGLQFLFEYFSETQRNKGNFPGRFSGRQFSNSRSEMNVSTLELGDSALYLCASSLDGYYEQYFGPGTRLTVT.

The V and J genes are TRBV7-9 and TRBJ2-7, with 8 bases that match TRBD1. V shed 5 bases, J shed 0 bases, and the junction held 6 bases outside the gene matches. CDR3 size: 15 residues. CDR1 is SEHNR, CDR2 FQNEAQ, per germline (reference sequence). CDR3 protein: CASSLGQGNSYEQYF. CDR3 sequence (DNA): TGTGCCAGCAGCCTCGGACAGGGAAACTCCTACGAGCAGTACTTC. The variable domain in full, with the rest retrieved from reference TRBV7-9 and TRBJ2-7, is DTGVSQNPRHKITKRGQNVTFRCDPISEHNRLYWYRQTLGQGPEFLTYFQNEAQLEKSRLLSDRFSAERPKGSFSTLEIQRTEQGDSAMYLCASSLGQGNSYEQYFGPGTRLTVT.

This clonotype was counted ten times or more. This chain links TRBV4-2 with TRBJ2-3; TRBD2 matches 8 bases. This CDR3 is 15 amino acids long. The junction had 6 bases not matched to a gene; V was cut back by 4 bases and J by 3 bases. Germline CDR1 is LGHNA and CDR2 is YNFKEQ. CDR3 residues: CASSPERGQTDTQYF. CDR3 in DNA: TGTGCCAGCAGCCCGGAGCGGGGGCAAACAGATACGCAGTATTTT.

This clonotype occurred a few times. The genes are TRBV12-3 or TRBV12-4 and TRBJ2-4; unclear D gene. V lost 3 bases and J 7 bases, leaving 4 bases between the germline ends. The CDR3 sequence is 11 residues long. The CDR3 loop is CASSFANIQYF. The CDR3, as DNA: TGTGCCAGCAGTTTTGCGAACATTCAGTACTTC.

This clonotype has at least ten counts. V usage is TRBV10-3 and J usage is TRBJ1-2; a weak D match, TRBD1 (5 bases). The CDR3 has 12 residues. The V and J ends lost 5 bases and 4 bases respectively, with 8 bases between them. CDR1 is ENHRY, CDR2 SYGVKD, per germline. CDR3 nucleotides: TGTGCCATCAGTCGGACAAGCTATGGCTACACCTTC. Translated, it gives CAISRTSYGYTF.

This clonotype was seen repeatedly, ten times or more. This chain links TRBV5-1 with TRBJ1-5; D call uncertain. Trimming removed 0 bases at V and 1 base at J, with 8 bases between. Germline values: CDR1 SGHRS, CDR2 YFSETQ. The CDR3 has 15 residues. CDR3 bases: TGCGCCAGCAGCTTGGTATATGGGAGCAATCAGCCCCAGCATTTT. This codes for CASSLVYGSNQPQHF.

This clonotype was seen many times. V gene TRBV9 combines with J gene TRBJ2-1; TRBD2 aligns across 13 bases. Germline assignment: CDR1 SGDLS and CDR2 YYNGEE. The CDR3 length is 18 residues. V shed 2 bases, J shed 4 bases, and the junction held 9 bases outside the gene matches. The CDR3: CASSVSPWTSGGYNEQFF. As DNA, the CDR3 is TGTGCCAGCAGCGTGTCGCCTTGGACTAGCGGGGGTTACAATGAGCAGTTCTTC. Looking up the rest from reference TRBV9 and TRBJ2-1 gives the full variable domain: DSGVTQTPKHLITATGQRVTLRCSPRSGDLSVYWYQQSLDQGLQFLIQYYNGEERAKGNILERFSAQQFPDLHSELNLSSLELGDSALYFCASSVSPWTSGGYNEQFFGPGTRLTVL.